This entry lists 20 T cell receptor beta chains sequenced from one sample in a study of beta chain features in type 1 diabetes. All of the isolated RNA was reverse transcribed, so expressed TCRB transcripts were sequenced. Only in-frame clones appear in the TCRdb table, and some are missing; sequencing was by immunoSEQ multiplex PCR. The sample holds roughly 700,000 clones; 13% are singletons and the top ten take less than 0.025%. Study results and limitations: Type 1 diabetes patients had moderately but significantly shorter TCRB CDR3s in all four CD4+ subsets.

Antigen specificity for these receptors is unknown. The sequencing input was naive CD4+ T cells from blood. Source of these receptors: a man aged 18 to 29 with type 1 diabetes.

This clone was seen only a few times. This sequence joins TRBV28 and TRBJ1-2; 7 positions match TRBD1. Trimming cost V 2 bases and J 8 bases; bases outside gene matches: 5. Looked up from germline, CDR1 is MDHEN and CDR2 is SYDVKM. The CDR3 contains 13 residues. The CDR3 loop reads CASSLPGGRGYTF. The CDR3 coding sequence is TGTGCCAGCAGTTTACCAGGGGGTCGCGGCTACACCTTC.

CDR3 residues: CASSPNIQSGGSYNEQFF. The DNA for the CDR3 is TGCGCCAGCAGCCCCAACATCCAAAGCGGGGGCTCCTACAATGAGCAGTTCTTC. This chain links TRBV5-1 with TRBJ2-1; 8 nucleotides line up with TRBD2. V lost 4 bases, J lost 0 bases, and 12 bases stayed unmatched. The CDR3 is 18 residues long. CDR1 and CDR2 (germline): SGHRS, YFSETQ.

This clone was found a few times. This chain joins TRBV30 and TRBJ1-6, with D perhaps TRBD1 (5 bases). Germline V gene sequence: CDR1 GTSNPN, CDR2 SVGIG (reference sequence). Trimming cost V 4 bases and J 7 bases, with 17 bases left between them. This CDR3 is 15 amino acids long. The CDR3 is CAWTGRIFRNSPLHF. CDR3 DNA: TGTGCCTGGACAGGGAGGATCTTTCGGAATTCACCCCTCCACTTT.

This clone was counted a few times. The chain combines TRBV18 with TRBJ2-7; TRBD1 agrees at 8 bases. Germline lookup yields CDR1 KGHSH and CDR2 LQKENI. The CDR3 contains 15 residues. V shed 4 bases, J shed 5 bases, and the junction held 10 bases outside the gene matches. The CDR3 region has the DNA TGTGCCAGCTCACGAGGGACAGGATTAACGGACGAGCAGTACTTC. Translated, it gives CASSRGTGLTDEQYF.

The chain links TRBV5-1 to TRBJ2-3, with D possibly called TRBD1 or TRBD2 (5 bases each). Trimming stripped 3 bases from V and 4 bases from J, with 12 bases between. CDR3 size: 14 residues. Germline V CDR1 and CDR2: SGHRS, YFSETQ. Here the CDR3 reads CASSYRDLPDTQYF. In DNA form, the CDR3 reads TGCGCCAGCAGCTACCGGGACCTCCCAGATACGCAGTATTTT. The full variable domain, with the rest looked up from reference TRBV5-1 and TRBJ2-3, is KAGVTQTPRYLIKTRGQQVTLSCSPISGHRSVSWYQQTPGQGLQFLFEYFSETQRNKGNFPGRFSGRQFSNSRSEMNVSTLELGDSALYLCASSYRDLPDTQYFGPGTRLTVL.

The CDR3 sequence: CASSEYSFYEQYF. The CDR3 region has the DNA TGTGCCAGCAGTGAATACAGCTTTTACGAGCAGTACTTC. The V and J genes are TRBV6-1 and TRBJ2-7; no clear D gene. CDR3 length equals 13 residues. Germline CDR1 reads MNHNS; CDR2 reads SASEGT. Trimming pared 2 bases from V and 4 bases from J, leaving 9 bases between.

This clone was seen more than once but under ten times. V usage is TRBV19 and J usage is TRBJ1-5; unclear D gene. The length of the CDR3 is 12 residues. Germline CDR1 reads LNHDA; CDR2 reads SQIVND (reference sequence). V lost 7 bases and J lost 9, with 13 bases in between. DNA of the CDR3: TGTGCCAGTATCGGCGAGTTATTGCCCCAGCATTTT. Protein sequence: CASIGELLPQHF.

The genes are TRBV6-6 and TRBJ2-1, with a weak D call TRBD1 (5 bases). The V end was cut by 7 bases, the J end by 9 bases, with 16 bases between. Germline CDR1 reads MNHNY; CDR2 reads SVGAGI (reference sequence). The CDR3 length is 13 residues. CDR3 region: CASTTPQGREQFF. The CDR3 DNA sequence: TGTGCCAGCACCACACCGCAGGGCCGTGAGCAGTTCTTC.

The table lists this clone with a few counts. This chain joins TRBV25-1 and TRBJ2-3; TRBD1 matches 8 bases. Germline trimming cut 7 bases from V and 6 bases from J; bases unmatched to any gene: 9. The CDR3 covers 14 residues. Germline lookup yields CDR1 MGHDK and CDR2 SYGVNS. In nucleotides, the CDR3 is TGTGCCAGCAAGGCACAGGGGGTAATTGATACGCAGTATTTT. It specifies CASKAQGVIDTQYF.

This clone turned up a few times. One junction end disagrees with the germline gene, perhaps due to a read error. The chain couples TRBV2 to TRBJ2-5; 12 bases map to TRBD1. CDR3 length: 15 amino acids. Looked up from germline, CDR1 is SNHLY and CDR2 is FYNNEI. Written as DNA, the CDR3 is TGTGCCAGCAGAACTGGGACAGGGGGCCAAGGGACCCAGTACTTC. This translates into CASRTGTGGQGTQYF.

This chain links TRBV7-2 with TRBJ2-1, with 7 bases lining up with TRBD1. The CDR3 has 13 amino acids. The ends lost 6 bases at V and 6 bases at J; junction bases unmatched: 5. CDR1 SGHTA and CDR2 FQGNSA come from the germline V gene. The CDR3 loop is CASSKQGTNEQFF. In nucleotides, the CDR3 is TGTGCCAGCAGTAAACAGGGGACCAATGAGCAGTTCTTC.

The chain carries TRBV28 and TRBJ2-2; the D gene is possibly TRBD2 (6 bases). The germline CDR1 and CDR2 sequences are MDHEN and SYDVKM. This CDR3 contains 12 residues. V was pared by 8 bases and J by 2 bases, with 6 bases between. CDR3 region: CASGTNTGELFF. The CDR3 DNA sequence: TGTGCCAGCGGGACTAACACCGGGGAGCTGTTTTTT.

Here the CDR3 reads CASMRSTRDEKLFF. The CDR3 coding sequence is TGTGCCAGTATGAGGAGCACGCGAGATGAAAAACTGTTTTTT. The J gene is TRBJ1-4, the V gene TRBV19; D is ambiguous. The V gene lost 7 bases and the J gene lost 6 bases, with 15 bases spanning the gap. Germline assignment: CDR1 LNHDA and CDR2 SQIVND (reference sequence). The CDR3 sequence is 14 residues long.

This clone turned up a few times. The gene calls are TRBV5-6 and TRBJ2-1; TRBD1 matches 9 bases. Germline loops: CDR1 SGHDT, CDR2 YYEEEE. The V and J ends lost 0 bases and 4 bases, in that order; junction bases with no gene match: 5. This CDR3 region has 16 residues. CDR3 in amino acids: CASSLAGTGSYNEQFF. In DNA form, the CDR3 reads TGTGCCAGCAGCTTGGCCGGGACAGGGTCGTACAATGAGCAGTTCTTC. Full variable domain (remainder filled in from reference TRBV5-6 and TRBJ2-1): DAGVTQSPTHLIKTRGQQVTLRCSPKSGHDTVSWYQQALGQGPQFIFQYYEEEERQRGNFPDRFSGHQFPNYSSELNVNALLLGDSALYLCASSLAGTGSYNEQFFGPGTRLTVL.

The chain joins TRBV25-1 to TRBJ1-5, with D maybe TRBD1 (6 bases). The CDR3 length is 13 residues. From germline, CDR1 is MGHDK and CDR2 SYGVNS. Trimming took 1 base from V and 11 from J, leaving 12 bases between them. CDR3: CASSELQGTAQHF. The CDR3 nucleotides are TGTGCCAGCAGTGAATTGCAGGGGACGGCCCAGCATTTT. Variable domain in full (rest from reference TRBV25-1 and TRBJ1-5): EADIYQTPRYLVIGTGKKITLECSQTMGHDKMYWYQQDPGMELHLIHYSYGVNSTEKGDLSSESTVSRIRTEHFPLTLESARPSHTSQYLCASSELQGTAQHFGDGTRLSIL.

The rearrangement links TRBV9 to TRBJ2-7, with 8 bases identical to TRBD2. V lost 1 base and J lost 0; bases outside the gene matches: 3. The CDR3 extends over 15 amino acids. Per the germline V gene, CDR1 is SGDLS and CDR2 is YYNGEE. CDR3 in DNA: TGTGCCAGCAGCGTAAGCGGGGGCCTCTCCTACGAGCAGTACTTC. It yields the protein CASSVSGGLSYEQYF. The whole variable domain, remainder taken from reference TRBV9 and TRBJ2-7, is DSGVTQTPKHLITATGQRVTLRCSPRSGDLSVYWYQQSLDQGLQFLIQYYNGEERAKGNILERFSAQQFPDLHSELNLSSLELGDSALYFCASSVSGGLSYEQYFGPGTRLTVT.

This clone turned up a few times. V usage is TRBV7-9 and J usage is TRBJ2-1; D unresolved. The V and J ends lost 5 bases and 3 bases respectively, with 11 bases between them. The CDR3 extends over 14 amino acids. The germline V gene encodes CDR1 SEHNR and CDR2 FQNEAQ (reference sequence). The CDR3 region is CASSPRTVYNEQFF. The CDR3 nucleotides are TGTGCCAGCAGCCCAAGGACGGTCTACAATGAGCAGTTCTTC.

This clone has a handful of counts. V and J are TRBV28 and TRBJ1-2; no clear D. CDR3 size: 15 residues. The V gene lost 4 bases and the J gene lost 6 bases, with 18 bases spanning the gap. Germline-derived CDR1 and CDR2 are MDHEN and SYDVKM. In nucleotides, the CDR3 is TGTGCCAGCAGTTCGGCGAACACTCCCTGGGATGGCTACACCTTC. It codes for CASSSANTPWDGYTF.

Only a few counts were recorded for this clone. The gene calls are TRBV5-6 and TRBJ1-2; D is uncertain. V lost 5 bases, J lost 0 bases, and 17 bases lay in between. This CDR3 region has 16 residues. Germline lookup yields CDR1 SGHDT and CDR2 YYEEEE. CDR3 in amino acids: CASSAWAGRSNYGYTF. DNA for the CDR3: TGTGCCAGCAGTGCATGGGCAGGTCGTTCTAACTATGGCTACACCTTC.

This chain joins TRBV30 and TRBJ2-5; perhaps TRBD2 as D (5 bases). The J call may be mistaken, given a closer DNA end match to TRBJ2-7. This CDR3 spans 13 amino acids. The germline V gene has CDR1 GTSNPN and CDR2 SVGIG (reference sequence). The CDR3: CAWTLRPGYEQYF. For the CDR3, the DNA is TGTGCCTGGACCCTCCGTCCGGGATACGAGCAGTACTTC.